This T cell receptor beta chain was identified during a study of blood T cell repertoires in COVID-19. The protocol was immunoSEQ multiplex PCR, while the TCRdb copy is restricted to in-frame clones and leaves out a portion. The table shows roughly 210,000 clones, with around 84% occurring only once. The V gene's germline CDR1 is LGHNA and CDR2 YSLEER. The CDR3 totals 14 residues. The V gene lost 1 base and the J gene lost 4 bases, with 10 bases spanning the gap. The receptor was derived from a woman older than 75 with COVID-19, enrolled during active disease. The sequenced material came from peripheral blood. The V call is TRBV4-3, the J call TRBJ1-2, with D possibly TRBD1 on 5 matching bases. CDR3 in amino acids: CASSQGVGAYGYTF. The CDR3 bases are TGCGCCAGCAGCCAAGGGGTTGGGGCCTATGGCTACACCTTC.